This TCR beta chain derives from a study of CD8 T cells in Susac syndrome. RNA totalling roughly 0.45 to 1 ug underwent reverse transcription with random hexamers. With immunoSEQ multiplex PCR, TCR beta CDR3 was amplified across 54 Vbeta and 13 Jbeta. TCRdb itself ran the immunoSEQ multiplex PCR reads through MiXCR, one entry per CDR3 protein. The data hold about 140,000 distinct CDR3 sequences, with 94% observed a single time. The CDR3 loop spans 15 amino acids. V lost 0 bases and J 10 bases, leaving 18 bases between the germline ends. In blood CD8+ and CD4+ T cells, TCR beta underwent sequencing. Healthy donors matched for age and sex were used as controls.

The chain is built from TRBV23-1 and TRBJ1-1; D perhaps matches TRBD1 (5 bases). TRBV23-1 carries the ORF label, with uncertain function. The sequence was collected from a human donor in good health. Sequenced: CD8+ T cells from PBMCs. The CDR3 DNA reads TGCGCCAGCAGTCAATCGATTGTGCGGGAAGGGGCAGCTTTCTTT. It yields the protein CASSQSIVREGAAFF.